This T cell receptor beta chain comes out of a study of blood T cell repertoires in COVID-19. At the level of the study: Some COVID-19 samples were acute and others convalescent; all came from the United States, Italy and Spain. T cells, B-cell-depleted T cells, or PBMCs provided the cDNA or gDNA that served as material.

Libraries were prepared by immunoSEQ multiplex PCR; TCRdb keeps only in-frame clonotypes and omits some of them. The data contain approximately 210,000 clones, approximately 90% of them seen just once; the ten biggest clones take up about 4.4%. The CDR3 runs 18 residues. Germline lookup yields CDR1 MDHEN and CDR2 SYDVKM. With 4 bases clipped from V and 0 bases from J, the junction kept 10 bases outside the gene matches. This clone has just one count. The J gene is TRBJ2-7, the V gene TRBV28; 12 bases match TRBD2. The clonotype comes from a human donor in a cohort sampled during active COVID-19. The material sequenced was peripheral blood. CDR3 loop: CASSSSPGLAGRSYEQYF. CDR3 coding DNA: TGTGCCAGCAGTTCCTCACCGGGACTAGCGGGTCGCTCCTACGAGCAGTACTTC.